This passage covers 9 T cell receptor beta chains from one sample sequenced in a study of identifying expanded T cells in peripheral blood. The repertoire was sequenced with immunoSEQ multiplex PCR; TCRdb's copy has only in-frame clones and lacks some. This sample has approximately 120,000 clones, with about 87% found just once. The sample was blood. The receptors originated from a person aged 18-70 years in good health.

The chain combines TRBV28 with TRBJ2-7; D not resolved. This CDR3 region has 12 residues. V was shortened by 3 bases and J by 4 bases, with 7 bases between the two germline ends. Germline values: CDR1 MDHEN, CDR2 SYDVKM. The DNA for the CDR3 is TGTGCCAGCAGTTTTTTTAGGTACGAGCAGTACTTC. It yields the protein CASSFFRYEQYF.

The J gene is TRBJ2-1, the V gene TRBV5-1, with 7 bases lining up with TRBD2. Germline values: CDR1 SGHRS, CDR2 YFSETQ. The junction had 8 bases not matched to a gene; V was cut back by 0 bases and J by 8 bases. CDR3 length: 15 residues. The CDR3 protein is CASSLVGAGFDEQFF. CDR3 nucleotide sequence: TGCGCCAGCAGCTTGGTGGGAGCGGGATTCGATGAGCAGTTCTTC.

The rearrangement joins TRBV6-5 to TRBJ2-1, with D perhaps TRBD2 (5 bases). V was cut by 6 bases and J by 9 bases, with 21 bases left in between. This CDR3 comprises 15 residues. Germline V lookup: CDR1 MNHEY, CDR2 SVGAGI. This CDR3 is CASRPTSRRFTEQFF. CDR3 sequence (DNA): TGTGCCAGCAGACCCACTAGTAGGAGGTTTACTGAGCAGTTCTTC.

V and J are TRBV7-9 and TRBJ2-1; tentatively, D is TRBD1 (5 bases). Trimming cost V 5 bases and J 4 bases, with 21 bases left between them. The CDR3 covers 17 residues. Looked up from germline, CDR1 is SEHNR and CDR2 is FQNEAQ (reference sequence). The CDR3: CASSPGPGNPPYNEQFF. In DNA form, the CDR3 reads TGTGCCAGCAGCCCCGGGCCAGGGAACCCCCCTTACAATGAGCAGTTCTTC.

V and J are TRBV4-3 and TRBJ2-4, with D uncertain. The CDR3 runs to 13 residues. Trimming shortened V by 2 bases and J by 10 bases, and 12 bases separated the two germline ends. Germline loops: CDR1 LGHNA, CDR2 YSLEER. The CDR3 DNA sequence: TGCGCCAGCAGCCAAAGCGCGTGGGGAATTCAGTACTTC. Translated: CASSQSAWGIQYF.

The J gene is TRBJ2-2, the V gene TRBV5-4, with D possibly matching TRBD2 (5 bases). Germline CDR1 is SGHNT and CDR2 is YYREEE (reference sequence). With 1 base removed from V and 5 bases from J, the gap between germline ends came to 12 bases. The CDR3 totals 15 residues. CDR3 DNA sequence: TGTGCCAGCAGCTTGCCTAACCCGGGGACCGGGGAGCTGTTTTTT. Its translation: CASSLPNPGTGELFF. Full variable domain (rest looked up from reference TRBV5-4 and TRBJ2-2): ETGVTQSPTHLIKTRGQQVTLRCSSQSGHNTVSWYQQALGQGPQFIFQYYREEENGRGNFPPRFSGLQFPNYSSELNVNALELDDSALYLCASSLPNPGTGELFFGEGSRLTVL.

J is TRBJ2-2 and V is TRBV7-2; unclear D gene. The CDR3 is 15 amino acids. Germline lookup yields CDR1 SGHTA and CDR2 FQGNSA. V was clipped by 0 bases and J by 2 bases, with 7 bases between them. In DNA form, the CDR3 reads TGTGCCAGCAGCTTAGCGCGGCCTAACACCGGGGAGCTGTTTTTT. Encoded protein: CASSLARPNTGELFF.

This chain uses TRBV7-9 with TRBJ2-3, with D possibly being TRBD1 (5 bases). The CDR3 loop spans 14 amino acids. V dropped 1 base and J dropped 4 bases, with 9 bases sitting between them. Germline-derived CDR1 and CDR2 are SEHNR and FQNEAQ (reference sequence). The CDR3 protein is CASSLERGPDTQYF. As DNA, the CDR3 is TGTGCCAGCAGCTTAGAAAGGGGCCCAGATACGCAGTATTTT.

The chain combines TRBV6-5 with TRBJ1-2; tentative D call: TRBD1 (5 bases). Germline CDR1 reads MNHEY; CDR2 reads SVGAGI. Trimming removed 2 bases at V and 3 bases at J, with 16 bases between. The CDR3 sequence is 16 residues long. The CDR3 protein is CASSYIDGTLYYGYTF. The CDR3 coding sequence is TGTGCCAGCAGTTACATAGACGGGACTTTATACTATGGCTACACCTTC.